Listed here are 31 T cell receptor beta chains from one sample, sequenced in a study of T cells in Graves' hyperthyroidism and ophthalmopathy. RNA transcripts yielded amplified TCR beta CDR3 regions. The study used the HTBI primer set for a first-round RT-PCR of the TCR CDR3. TCRdb passed the multiplex PCR reads through MiXCR, listing each CDR3 protein once. Of under 400,000 distinct CDR3 sequences in the sample, roughly 18% are singletons; the top ten hold 15% to 19%. Sequenced sample: blood. Receptor source: a woman aged 40 to 50 with Graves' ophthalmopathy.

CDR3: CASSQDDGTGEGRTQYF. CDR3 coding DNA: TGCGCCAGCAGCCAAGACGACGGGACAGGGGAAGGCCGGACCCAGTACTTC. The V and J genes are TRBV4-3 and TRBJ2-5; 10 positions agree with TRBD1. This CDR3 region has 17 residues. Germline CDR1 reads LGHNA; CDR2 reads YSLEER. The trim removed 0 bases at V and 7 bases at J, leaving 11 bases unmatched.

At least ten counts were recorded for this clonotype. The chain is built from TRBV9 and TRBJ2-5, with unresolved D. The germline V and J ends were trimmed by 2 bases and 2 bases, with 13 bases remaining between them. The germline gives CDR1 SGDLS, CDR2 YYNGEE. This CDR3 is built from 15 residues. CDR3 sequence (DNA): TGTGCCAGCAGCGTCGAGAGACACCCTCAAGAGACCCAGTACTTC. Protein sequence: CASSVERHPQETQYF.

This clonotype was detected many times. The chain couples TRBV29-1 to TRBJ2-7; D not certain. The CDR3 has 15 residues. Deletions cut 6 bases from V and 6 bases from J, with 24 bases between. Per the germline V gene, CDR1 is SQVTM and CDR2 is ANQGSEA. The CDR3 is CSVTRSLSRRSEQYF. The CDR3, as DNA: TGCAGCGTCACCAGGTCCCTGAGCCGCCGTTCCGAGCAGTACTTC.

This clonotype has a count of ten or more. Since a much larger clone is just one base distant, this may be a read error. The rearrangement links TRBV6-1 to TRBJ2-7; 7 bases fit TRBD2. Germline lookup yields CDR1 MNHNS and CDR2 SASEGT. This CDR3 comprises 16 residues. V was clipped by 2 bases and J by 1 base; unmatched bases: 8. The CDR3 sequence: CASSEPHGGGSYEQYF. CDR3 nucleotides: TGTGCCAGCAGTGAACCCCACGGCGGGGGTTCCTACGAGCAGTACTTC.

This chain connects TRBV15 to TRBJ1-5, with no clear D. Trimming shortened V by 3 bases and J by 4 bases, and 4 bases separated the two germline ends. CDR3 size: 12 residues. Looked up from germline, CDR1 is LNHNV and CDR2 is YYDKDF (reference sequence). The CDR3 is CATSSLNQPQHF. CDR3 nucleotide sequence: TGTGCCACCAGCAGTCTGAATCAGCCCCAGCATTTT.

This clonotype showed up just a few times. V usage is TRBV7-8 and J usage is TRBJ1-5; D remains unclear. V lost 4 bases to trimming and J lost 5 bases, with 18 bases between them. The length of the CDR3 is 16 residues. CDR1 is SGHVS and CDR2 is FQNEAQ in the germline V gene. The CDR3 DNA reads TGTGCCAGCAGCTCCCCCCCGGACGGTGGCCATCAGCCCCAGCATTTT. Its translation: CASSSPPDGGHQPQHF.

Many counts were recorded for this clonotype. V and J are TRBV20-1 and TRBJ1-6; a possible D gene is TRBD1 (5 bases). The V end was cut by 1 base, the J end by 10 bases, with 23 bases between. CDR3 length equals 17 residues. CDR1 is DFQATT and CDR2 is SNEGSKA in the germline V gene (reference sequence). The CDR3: CSARVRIGHPFLSPLHF. The CDR3 coding sequence is TGCAGTGCTAGAGTCAGAATAGGACACCCTTTCCTCTCACCCCTCCACTTT.

This clonotype was detected many times. The chain couples TRBV11-2 to TRBJ2-2, with 8 nucleotides matching TRBD1. Trimming removed 4 bases from V and 7 bases from J; junction bases left unmatched: 5. This CDR3 contains 14 residues. Germline loops: CDR1 SGHAT, CDR2 FQNNGV. The CDR3 is CASSSDRVGGELFF. The CDR3 DNA sequence: TGTGCCAGCAGCTCGGACAGGGTTGGCGGGGAGCTGTTTTTT.

This clonotype was found many times. The chain links TRBV29-1 to TRBJ2-5; no clear D gene. Germline V lookup: CDR1 SQVTM, CDR2 ANQGSEA. V lost 4 bases to trimming and J lost 4 bases, with 22 bases between them. The CDR3 is made up of 16 amino acids. The CDR3 loop reads CSVVNFRTGLRETQYF. CDR3 nucleotide sequence: TGCAGCGTTGTGAACTTTAGGACCGGCTTGCGAGAGACCCAGTACTTC.

This clonotype was recorded many times. The chain recombines TRBV19 with TRBJ2-2, with no clear D. The length of the CDR3 is 14 residues. V was cut by 3 bases and J by 3 bases, with 8 bases left in between. CDR1 and CDR2 (germline): LNHDA, SQIVND (reference sequence). CDR3 sequence reads: CASSIQTDTGELFF. CDR3 nucleotides: TGTGCCAGTAGTATTCAGACGGACACCGGGGAGCTGTTTTTT.

This clonotype was counted many times. The V gene is TRBV30, the J gene TRBJ2-7, with D tentatively TRBD2 (6 bases). Germline lookup yields CDR1 GTSNPN and CDR2 SVGIG (reference sequence). The CDR3 is made up of 14 amino acids. Trimming took off 0 bases at V and 4 bases at J, with 13 bases between the two ends. Here the CDR3 reads CAWSVQSGRYEQYF. CDR3 bases: TGTGCCTGGAGTGTACAGTCAGGGAGGTACGAGCAGTACTTC.

In this sample, this clonotype turned up many times. The gene calls are TRBV11-1 and TRBJ2-7; 8 bases are a match to TRBD1. J lost 3 bases, V lost 5 bases, and 15 bases had no gene match. From germline, CDR1 is SGHAT and CDR2 FQDESV (reference sequence). The CDR3 has 17 residues. The CDR3 nucleotides read TGTGCCAGCAGCAGGGCCGGGGCCAGGACAGGGTTCTACGAGCAGTACTTC. This translates into CASSRAGARTGFYEQYF.

This clonotype was seen many times. The J gene is TRBJ2-7, the V gene TRBV20-1, with D perhaps TRBD2 (6 bases). V shed 1 base and J shed 5 bases, with 12 bases lying between them. Germline CDR1 and CDR2: DFQATT and SNEGSKA (reference sequence). The CDR3 consists of 13 residues. CDR3: CSARGFGSDEQYF. The DNA of the CDR3 is TGCAGTGCTAGAGGATTCGGGAGCGACGAGCAGTACTTC.

This clonotype showed up many times. The V gene is TRBV24-1, the J gene TRBJ1-5; the D gene is possibly TRBD1 (5 bases). CDR3 length: 14 amino acids. With 4 bases removed from V and 6 bases from J, the gap between germline ends came to 12 bases. In germline, CDR1 is KGHDR, CDR2 SFDVKD. CDR3 residues: CATSEGGVSQPQHF. CDR3 in DNA: TGTGCCACCAGTGAAGGAGGGGTCAGTCAGCCCCAGCATTTT.

There are many counts of this clonotype. The J gene is TRBJ2-5, the V gene TRBV7-6; a possible D gene is TRBD1 (5 bases). CDR1 is SGHVS, CDR2 FNYEAQ, per germline. V lost 2 bases, J lost 2 bases, and 12 bases lay in between. CDR3 length: 15 residues. The CDR3 sequence: CASSLRTNLQETQYF. In nucleotides, the CDR3 is TGTGCCAGCAGCTTACGGACAAATCTTCAAGAGACCCAGTACTTC.

This clonotype was observed a handful of times. The chain has TRBV25-1 and TRBJ2-2; possibly TRBD2 for D (5 bases). V lost 2 bases and J 10 bases, leaving 8 bases between the germline ends. CDR3 length: 12 amino acids. Germline lookup yields CDR1 MGHDK and CDR2 SYGVNS. CDR3 nucleotides: TGTGCCAGCAGTGAAGGACTTTTGGAGCTGTTTTTT. It is translated as CASSEGLLELFF.

V usage is TRBV25-1 and J usage is TRBJ2-5; D might be TRBD2 (5 bases). The CDR3 runs 15 residues. In germline, CDR1 is MGHDK, CDR2 SYGVNS. Trimming pared 2 bases from V and 2 bases from J, leaving 12 bases between. CDR3 DNA sequence: TGTGCCAGCAGTGAACCCCGGGGTGTGCAAGAGACCCAGTACTTC. The encoded protein is CASSEPRGVQETQYF.

The chain uses TRBV19 and TRBJ1-1; no definite D call. The length of the CDR3 is 17 residues. Looked up from germline, CDR1 is LNHDA and CDR2 is SQIVND (reference sequence). The V and J ends lost 3 bases and 0 bases respectively, with 17 bases between them. The DNA of the CDR3 is TGTGCCAGTAGTATTCATGGGAATCGGGATTTGAACACTGAAGCTTTCTTT. Translation gives CASSIHGNRDLNTEAFF.

This clonotype was detected ten times or more. The V gene is TRBV7-2, the J gene TRBJ1-1; unclear D gene. Trimming removed 6 bases from V and 5 bases from J, with 13 bases in between. CDR1 and CDR2 (germline): SGHTA, FQGNSA. This CDR3 has 13 residues. The CDR3 here is CASSQGRRTEAFF. The DNA of the CDR3 is TGTGCCAGCAGTCAAGGGAGGAGAACTGAAGCTTTCTTT.

This clonotype came up many times. V is TRBV5-1 and J is TRBJ1-2; D is unclear. The CDR3 is 13 amino acids. V was cut by 0 bases and J by 6 bases, with 9 bases left in between. CDR1 and CDR2 (germline): SGHRS, YFSETQ. CDR3 amino acids: CASSLEEGNGYTF. In nucleotides, the CDR3 is TGCGCCAGCAGCTTGGAAGAGGGTAATGGCTACACCTTC.

This clonotype was counted many times. J is TRBJ1-1 and V is TRBV2; D remains ambiguous. The CDR3 loop spans 13 amino acids. Trimming removed 5 bases from V and 2 bases from J, with 9 bases in between. Germline V gene sequence: CDR1 SNHLY, CDR2 FYNNEI. The CDR3 bases are TGTGCCAGCAGTTGGAGACACAACACTGAAGCTTTCTTT. Its protein is CASSWRHNTEAFF.

There are many counts of this clonotype. The rearrangement links TRBV6-1 to TRBJ1-5; weak D call: TRBD1 (6 bases). This CDR3 has 15 residues. Germline V gives CDR1 MNHNS, CDR2 SASEGT. V was shortened by 6 bases and J by 0 bases, with 12 bases between the two germline ends. The CDR3, as DNA: TGTGCCAGCAGACAGGGAGACTATAGCAATCAGCCCCAGCATTTT. As protein: CASRQGDYSNQPQHF.

This clonotype was observed a handful of times. The gene calls are TRBV28 and TRBJ2-2; D assignment may be TRBD1 or TRBD2 (5 bases each). CDR3 length: 13 residues. Germline V gene lookup returns CDR1 MDHEN and CDR2 SYDVKM. Deletions cut 10 bases from V and 5 bases from J, with 14 bases between. Here the CDR3 reads CATSRGWTGELFF. The CDR3 coding sequence is TGTGCCACTTCGAGGGGATGGACCGGGGAGCTGTTTTTT.

This clonotype was counted at least ten times. This rearrangement joins TRBV29-1 to TRBJ1-5; unclear D gene. V lost 4 bases and J 5 bases, leaving 15 bases between the germline ends. Germline assignment: CDR1 SQVTM and CDR2 ANQGSEA. The CDR3 runs 14 residues. CDR3 sequence reads: CSVVEGSRDQPQHF. CDR3 coding DNA: TGCAGCGTTGTAGAGGGCTCAAGAGATCAGCCCCAGCATTTT.

This clonotype was recorded at least ten times. A clone one base away is much larger, so this may be a read error. The rearrangement uses TRBV28 and TRBJ2-5, with TRBD2 matching over 7 bases. This CDR3 contains 17 residues. CDR1 and CDR2 (germline): MDHEN, SYDVKM. J was trimmed by 2 bases and V by 5 bases; bases with no gene match: 14. Here the CDR3 DNA reads TGTGCCAGCAGTGTCCAGTGGGGGGGAGCTCGGCAAGAGACCCAGTACTTC. It is translated as CASSVQWGGARQETQYF.

The sample holds many counts of this clonotype. J is TRBJ1-1 and V is TRBV6-5; no definite D call. Germline CDR1 reads MNHEY; CDR2 reads SVGAGI. The CDR3 covers 13 residues. The ends were cut back, 6 bases at V and 1 base at J, with 9 bases in the middle. The CDR3 DNA is TGTGCCAGCAGCCTACAGCGGAACACTGAAGCTTTCTTT. It translates to CASSLQRNTEAFF.

This clonotype has at least ten counts. This chain uses TRBV6-1 with TRBJ2-2, with TRBD1 matching over 8 bases. The CDR3 covers 15 residues. The J segment lost 1 base and the V segment lost 6 bases, leaving 4 bases of the junction unmatched. CDR1 and CDR2 from the germline V gene are MNHNS and SASEGT. As DNA, the CDR3 is TGTGCCAGCAGAGCCGGGACAGGGAACACCGGGGAGCTGTTTTTT. Its protein is CASRAGTGNTGELFF.

This clonotype was detected many times. V usage is TRBV12-3 or TRBV12-4 and J usage is TRBJ2-7; the D call may be TRBD1 or TRBD2 (5 bases each). The CDR3 is 13 amino acids. V lost 10 bases, J lost 0 bases, and 13 bases lay in between. The CDR3 DNA follows: TGTGCCACCCGGGACGGACGCTCCTACGAGCAGTACTTC. Its protein product is CATRDGRSYEQYF.

This clonotype occurred a few times. The chain carries TRBV18 and TRBJ1-5; a weak D match, TRBD1 (5 bases). Trimming pared 5 bases from V and 3 bases from J, leaving 14 bases between. CDR1 is KGHSH, CDR2 LQKENI, per germline. This CDR3 region has 15 residues. The CDR3 coding sequence is TGTGCCAGCTCATTGGGGCGAGGGGACAATCAGCCCCAGCATTTT. It specifies CASSLGRGDNQPQHF.

This clonotype was counted at least ten times. The chain couples TRBV27 to TRBJ2-7; the match to TRBD1 covers 9 bases. Germline values: CDR1 MNHEY, CDR2 SMNVEV (reference sequence). V was pared by 3 bases and J by 3 bases, with 6 bases of the junction left unmatched. The CDR3 runs to 15 residues. This CDR3 reads CASSFRGQGNYEQYF. The CDR3 coding sequence is TGTGCCAGCAGTTTCCGGGGACAGGGCAACTACGAGCAGTACTTC.

Here the CDR3 reads CASSSPGQGRTQYF. The CDR3 bases are TGTGCCAGCAGCTCGCCGGGACAGGGGAGGACCCAGTACTTC. This chain uses TRBV7-2 with TRBJ2-5, with TRBD1 identical over 10 bases. The CDR3 has 14 residues. The germline CDR1 and CDR2 sequences are SGHTA and FQGNSA. The ends lost 4 bases at V and 7 bases at J; junction bases unmatched: 6.